This TCR beta chain emerged from a study of early T cells in non-severe SARS-CoV-2 infection. About this clonotype: Since no conserved phenylalanine or tryptophan closes the CDR3, a read error is the likely cause.

The CDR3 runs to 14 residues. V was cut by 6 bases and J by 4 bases, with 16 bases left in between. TCRdb fed the 5' RACE reads into MiXCR, producing one record per CDR3 protein. Of 37,000 or so distinct CDR3 sequences listed, under 7% are singletons. This TCR was sampled from an adult who was a healthcare worker with PCR-confirmed SARS-CoV-2 infection or an uninfected control (not recorded which). V and J are TRBV12-3 or TRBV12-4 and TRBJ2-7, with D perhaps matching TRBD2 (6 bases). The sequenced material came from whole blood. This CDR3 is CASSPWGSGYEQYS. The DNA of the CDR3 is TGTGCCAGCAGCCCCTGGGGGAGCGGGTACGAGCAGTACTCC.